The source of this TCR beta chain is a study of shared clonotypes between healthy human individuals. The method was immunoSEQ multiplex PCR; TCRdb's version includes in-frame clones alone and lacks a portion of them. The top ten hold more than 1.5% of the sample, which has millions of clones, about 93% seen once. The count of this clone is one. CD45RO negativity and positive selection for CCR7 defined naive CD8 cells, a population that excluded terminally differentiated effector memory CD45RA+ cells. CDR3 length equals 13 residues. Trimming removed 4 bases from V and 4 bases from J, with 11 bases in between. Germline CDR1 reads SGHTS; CDR2 reads YDEGEE.

The sequencing sample was made of naive CD8+ T cells from PBMCs. The chain links TRBV5-8 to TRBJ1-2; no clear D. The TCR sequence derives from a man aged 18-30 years in good health. Some clones in this sample may be carry-over from other donors' samples. The CDR3 region has the DNA TGTGCCAGCAGCCCCGGACGGAGCTATGGCTACACCTTC. Amino acids: CASSPGRSYGYTF.